This TCR beta chain derives from a study of blood T cell repertoires in COVID-19. About the study: The origin of the acute and convalescent COVID-19 samples was the United States, Italy and Spain. From T cells, B-cell-depleted T cells, or PBMCs came the material, which was cDNA or gDNA.

The V gene's germline CDR1 is SGHAT and CDR2 FQNNGV. Trimming left V 1 base short and J 0 bases short, with 8 bases between. The CDR3 is made up of 15 amino acids. The table came from immunoSEQ multiplex PCR; TCRdb's copy has only in-frame clones and leaves some out. The table includes a few hundred thousand clones, 84% detected once. The sequence came from a woman older than 75 with active or convalescent COVID-19. Sequenced: peripheral blood. This chain joins TRBV11-2 and TRBJ2-3; no firm D call. In DNA form, the CDR3 reads TGTGCCAGCAGCTTAGTAATCTATAGCACAGATACGCAGTATTTT. Residues: CASSLVIYSTDTQYF.